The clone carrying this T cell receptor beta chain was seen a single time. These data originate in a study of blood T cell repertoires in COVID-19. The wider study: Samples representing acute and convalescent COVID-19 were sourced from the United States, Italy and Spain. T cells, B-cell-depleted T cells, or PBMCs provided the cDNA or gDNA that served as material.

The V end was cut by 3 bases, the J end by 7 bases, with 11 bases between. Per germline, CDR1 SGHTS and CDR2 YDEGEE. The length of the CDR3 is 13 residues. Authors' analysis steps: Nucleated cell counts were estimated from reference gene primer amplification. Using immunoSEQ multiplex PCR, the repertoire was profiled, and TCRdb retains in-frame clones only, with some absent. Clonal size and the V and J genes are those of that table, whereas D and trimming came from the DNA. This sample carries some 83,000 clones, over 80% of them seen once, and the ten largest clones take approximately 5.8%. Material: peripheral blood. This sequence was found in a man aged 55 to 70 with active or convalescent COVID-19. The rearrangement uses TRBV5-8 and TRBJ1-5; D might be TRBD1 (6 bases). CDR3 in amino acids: CASSYPQGQPQHF. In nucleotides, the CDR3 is TGTGCCAGCAGCTATCCACAGGGCCAGCCCCAGCATTTT. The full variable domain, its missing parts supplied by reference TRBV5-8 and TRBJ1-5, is EAGVTQSPTHLIKTRGQQATLRCSPISGHTSVYWYQQALGLGLQFLLWYDEGEERNRGNFPPRFSGRQFPNYSSELNVNALELEDSALYLCASSYPQGQPQHFGDGTRLSIL.